This T cell receptor (beta chain) was obtained from a study of radiation and T cells in renal cell carcinoma. CDR3 length equals 15 residues. Trimming removed 0 bases from V and 8 bases from J; junction bases left unmatched: 5. Per germline, CDR1 KGHSH and CDR2 LQKENI. TCRdb keeps only in-frame clones here, not all; method: immunoSEQ multiplex PCR. The sample holds 130,000 to 150,000 clones, approximately 86% seen once. Time point reported: blood 4 weeks post-SBRT, at nephrectomy. Treatment reported: 15 Gy SBRT to primary tumor, nephrectomy 4 weeks later. After SBRT, blood was collected at 2 and 4 weeks, plus baseline. The tumor was a clear cell renal cell carcinoma.

Sequenced here: blood, sampled from a patient whose treatment included radiotherapy and nephrectomy. The TCR comes from a woman aged 50 to 60 with renal cell carcinoma. V usage is TRBV18 and J usage is TRBJ1-4, with 8 bases lining up with TRBD1. The CDR3 region has the DNA TGTGCCAGCTCACCACCAAGGACAGGGCACGAAAAACTGTTTTTT. Protein sequence: CASSPPRTGHEKLFF.